This is a list of T cell receptor beta chains from one sample in a study of T cells expressing NK-cell markers. TCRdb reprocessed the 5' RACE reads, keeping one entry per CDR3 protein, no DNA. With roughly 180,000 distinct CDR3 sequences in the sample, the ten largest clones hold around 20%. The sequenced material came from blood T cells: a sorted CD56 or NKG2C T cell subset, CD4+ or CD8+ T cells, or bulk PBMC T cells (not recorded which). The receptors shown here come from a man aged 18-70 years in good health. Both conserved end residues are part of each CDR3.

J: TRBJ2-5; V: TRBV27; CDR3: CASSWTGGRETQYF
J: TRBJ2-7; V: TRBV15; CDR3: CATSREVDKEQYF
J: TRBJ1-1; V: TRBV7-9; CDR3: CASSRGTGGVENTEAFF
J: TRBJ1-6; V: TRBV7-6; CDR3: CASSQTGGDSPLHF
J: TRBJ2-7; V: TRBV2; CDR3: CASSVLIYEQYF
J: TRBJ2-5; V: TRBV29-1; CDR3: CSVDRTRGASQETQYF
J: TRBJ1-1; V: TRBV5-1; CDR3: CASSLDRGNTEAFF
J: TRBJ1-5; V: TRBV19; CDR3: CASSIDDSFPYSNQPQHF
J: TRBJ2-5; V: TRBV9; CDR3: CASSVGSGGETQYF
J: TRBJ1-1; V: TRBV6-1; CDR3: CASRRPAGSDTEAFF
J: TRBJ2-3; V: TRBV12-3/TRBV12-4; CDR3: CASSQGASADTQYF
J: TRBJ2-6; V: TRBV28; CDR3: CASEEGSGANVLTF
J: TRBJ2-5; V: TRBV7-9; CDR3: CASSPAWQEQETQYF
J: TRBJ1-1; V: TRBV6-1; CDR3: CASSLTGEATEAFF
J: TRBJ2-7; V: TRBV4-2; CDR3: CASSQDNGRGTYEQYF
J: TRBJ1-5; V: TRBV28; CDR3: CASCDRWGNQPQHF
J: TRBJ1-1; V: TRBV12-5; CDR3: CASGLELNTEAFF
J: TRBJ2-7; V: TRBV18; CDR3: CASSPPTGTGSTEQYF